This paragraph reports one T cell receptor beta chain. Its antigen remains unknown. The sample is drawn from a study of PD-1 blockade in classical Hodgkin lymphoma. About the research overall: Intravenous delivery of nivolumab at 3 mg/kg to patients occurred every 2 weeks.

No patient escaped relapse after autologous stem cell transplantation, and brentuximab vedotin exposure varied. Data came from immunoSEQ multiplex PCR; TCRdb stores just in-frame clones and leaves some out. The sample has 13,000 or so clones, about 81% seen once; the top ten hold just over 4%. Study-level results: Factors driving the repertoire differences, possibly disease activity or prior therapy, remain undefined.

CDR1 and CDR2 (germline): MGHRA, YSYEKL. V gave up 5 bases and J gave up 1 base, with 18 bases separating them. The CDR3 has 16 residues. The clonotype originates from a human donor with classical Hodgkin lymphoma. The chain links TRBV4-1 to TRBJ2-7; the D is unclear. Source: peripheral blood mononuclear cells (PBMCs), taken at baseline. Here the CDR3 DNA reads TGCGCCAGCAGCTACCAGGAGACCTTGTTTTCCTACGAGCAGTACTTC. Encoded protein: CASSYQETLFSYEQYF.